This TCR beta chain was observed in a study of CD8+ T cells in alopecia areata. Study-wide context: Treated patients were given 5 to 10 mg oral tofacitinib twice daily.

The authors extracted RNA and reverse transcribed it into cDNA as the sequencing template. Generated by immunoSEQ multiplex PCR, the TCRdb table keeps only in-frame clones and is missing some. The sample carries more than 200,000 clones, roughly two thirds recorded once. Sampling of alopecia areata patients yielded lesional scalp punch biopsies as well as peripheral blood. This clone has just one count. Antigen specificity is unknown. The study, taken as a whole, reports: It was lesional scalp, especially alopecia totalis/universalis, that showed higher clonality than normal scalp.

Source: CD4+ T cells sorted from blood, taken at week 0. The TCR sequence derives from a human donor with alopecia areata.

The DNA for the CDR3 is TGCAGCTTCCGGGACACCGAGCAGTACTTC. This gives the protein CSFRDTEQYF. The chain has TRBV29-1 and TRBJ2-5; D is possibly TRBD1 (6 bases). The J call is uncertain, as TRBJ2-7 better fits the DNA end. The CDR3 extends over 10 amino acids. Germline V gene lookup returns CDR1 SQVTM and CDR2 ANQGSEA.